Shown below are 9 T cell receptor beta chains from a single sample sequenced in a study of CD8+ T cells in alopecia areata listed by TCRdb under 2018. Receptor libraries were prepared by the immunoSEQ multiplex PCR assay. RNA was extracted from all samples and reverse transcribed into cDNA as template for TCR sequencing. TCRdb limited this immuneACCESS table to in-frame rearrangements with V and J called. A share of clones is missing; checked studies link under half to unresolved V genes, and the rest is unexplained. Recorded for this sample are around 150,000 clones; about three fifths of them occurred a single time. Together, the top ten hold more than 4.5% of the sample. Sequencing was carried out using CD4+ T cells sorted from blood. These receptors came from a human donor in good health.

This clone appeared a few times. The chain carries TRBV6-1 and TRBJ2-6, with D uncertain. Per germline, CDR1 MNHNS and CDR2 SASEGT. Trimming shortened V by 5 bases and J by 0 bases, and 8 bases separated the two germline ends. The CDR3 loop spans 15 amino acids. The CDR3 sequence: CASSPQRSGANVLTF. CDR3 in DNA: TGTGCCAGCAGTCCCCAGCGCTCTGGGGCCAACGTCCTGACTTTC.

This chain uses TRBV5-6 with TRBJ1-2; possibly TRBD1 for D (6 bases). The length of the CDR3 is 14 residues. Trimming removed 4 bases from V and 4 bases from J, with 14 bases in between. Per the germline V gene, CDR1 is SGHDT and CDR2 is YYEEEE. The CDR3 here is CASSRSGGGYGYTF. The CDR3 region has the DNA TGTGCCAGCAGCCGGAGTGGGGGCGGCTATGGCTACACCTTC.

This rearrangement joins TRBV7-9 to TRBJ1-1; D gene unclear. The CDR3 totals 14 residues. The V gene's germline CDR1 is SEHNR and CDR2 FQNEAQ (reference sequence). The V and J ends lost 3 bases and 0 bases respectively, with 8 bases between them. CDR3 DNA: TGTGCCAGCAGCTTTCGGGAACTGAACACTGAAGCTTTCTTT. It is translated as CASSFRELNTEAFF.

This clone showed up just a few times. Within the sample, other DNA sequences also encode this same CDR3. This chain uses TRBV29-1 with TRBJ1-1; D gene unclear. V gave up 4 bases and J gave up 0 bases, with 9 bases separating them. Germline values: CDR1 SQVTM, CDR2 ANQGSEA. The CDR3 is made up of 13 amino acids. CDR3 in amino acids: CSVAGRLNTEAFF. Written as DNA, the CDR3 is TGCAGCGTTGCCGGCAGACTGAACACTGAAGCTTTCTTT.

The J gene is TRBJ1-2, the V gene TRBV25-1; 7 bases map to TRBD1. The V gene's germline CDR1 is MGHDK and CDR2 SYGVNS. This CDR3 region has 17 residues. V lost 3 bases and J lost 4; bases outside the gene matches: 14. In DNA form, the CDR3 reads TGTGCCAGCAGTGATCCCGGACAGGAGGGAGGGGGCTATGGCTACACCTTC. Its translation is CASSDPGQEGGGYGYTF.

V and J are TRBV6-6 and TRBJ2-7; TRBD2 aligns across 16 bases. The germline V gene encodes CDR1 MNHNY and CDR2 SVGAGI (reference sequence). Trimming removed 5 bases from V and 7 bases from J; junction bases left unmatched: 5. The CDR3 has 15 amino acids. The CDR3: CASSPSGLAGGEQYF. CDR3 nucleotides: TGTGCCAGCAGTCCATCGGGACTAGCGGGAGGGGAGCAGTACTTC.

The chain couples TRBV7-2 to TRBJ2-5; 9 bases match TRBD2. CDR3 length: 15 amino acids. Trimming took 5 bases from V and 7 from J; bases not matched to a gene: 11. Germline V gives CDR1 SGHTA, CDR2 FQGNSA. The CDR3, as DNA: TGTGCCAGCAGCCCCAGACCAGCGGGAGGAGCGACCCAGTACTTC. It specifies CASSPRPAGGATQYF. The variable domain in full, completed from reference TRBV7-2 and TRBJ2-5, reads GAGVSQSPSNKVTEKGKDVELRCDPISGHTALYWYRQSLGQGLEFLIYFQGNSAPDKSGLPSDRFSAERTGGSVSTLTIQRTQQEDSAVYLCASSPRPAGGATQYFGPGTRLLVL.

CDR3 DNA: TGTGCCAGCAGTGATCTTCGGGAGTCCCAGTACTTC. Its translation is CASSDLRESQYF. The chain employs TRBV25-1 and TRBJ2-5; tentative D call: TRBD2 (6 bases). CDR3 length equals 12 residues. Trimming left V 3 bases short and J 9 bases short, with 11 bases between. Per the germline V gene, CDR1 is MGHDK and CDR2 is SYGVNS. Complete variable domain (other parts from reference TRBV25-1 and TRBJ2-5): EADIYQTPRYLVIGTGKKITLECSQTMGHDKMYWYQQDPGMELHLIHYSYGVNSTEKGDLSSESTVSRIRTEHFPLTLESARPSHTSQYLCASSDLRESQYFGPGTRLLVL.

This clone has more than one count but fewer than ten. The chain is built from TRBV7-9 and TRBJ1-4; D possibly corresponds to TRBD1 (5 bases). This CDR3 spans 13 amino acids. V was shortened by 1 base and J by 8 bases, with 8 bases between the two germline ends. Germline V gene lookup returns CDR1 SEHNR and CDR2 FQNEAQ (reference sequence). Here the CDR3 DNA reads TGTGCCAGCAGCTTAGGGGGCGGCGAAAAACTGTTTTTT. Residues: CASSLGGGEKLFF.